This T cell receptor beta chain appears in the sequencing data of a study of shared clonotypes between healthy human individuals. Study results and limitations: Generally, estimated richness proved larger in naive subsets than it did in memory subsets.

Concerning this clone itself: Its antigen is as yet unknown.

The table came from immunoSEQ multiplex PCR; TCRdb's copy has only in-frame clones and leaves some out. The sample contains a few hundred thousand clones, about 74% of which appear only once. V dropped 6 bases and J dropped 5; count of bases not matched to a gene: 3. The CDR3 contains 13 residues. Germline V CDR1 and CDR2: MNHNS, SASEGT. This receptor was identified in a young man in good health. The rearrangement links TRBV6-1 to TRBJ1-5; 8 positions agree with TRBD1. Sequencing was done on a sample of memory CD4+ T cells sorted from blood. The subset here: CD45RA-negative fraction. This chain's CDR3 is CASRDREHQPQHF. The CDR3 nucleotides are TGTGCCAGCAGGGACAGGGAACATCAGCCCCAGCATTTT.